This T cell receptor beta chain is drawn from a study of T cell responses to AZD1222 COVID-19 vaccine. Trimming took 7 bases from V and 4 from J, leaving 19 bases between them. Germline lookup yields CDR1 LGHNT and CDR2 FRNRAP. This CDR3 spans 15 amino acids. The protocol was immunoSEQ multiplex PCR, while the TCRdb copy is restricted to in-frame clones and leaves out a portion. The data contain roughly 100,000 clones, roughly nine tenths of them singletons. The source material was peripheral blood, sampled on day 0 of AZD1222 vaccination. The chain employs TRBV12-5 and TRBJ2-5; unclear D gene. This sequence originates from an adult in good health. The CDR3 bases are TGTGCTAGTGCCTCAGAGTGGCCATCCGGAGAGACCCAGTACTTC. Translation: CASASEWPSGETQYF.